The 7 T cell receptor beta chains in this list originate from one sample, sequenced in a study of control samples from healthy donors and cancer patients. The table came from immunoSEQ multiplex PCR; TCRdb's copy has only in-frame clones and leaves some out. Here the sample spans roughly 24,000 clones, 80% to 85% being singletons. The sequencing input was PBMCs. The receptor source for this set is a man in his 60s with colorectal cancer.

This clone was detected once. The rearrangement joins TRBV7-9 to TRBJ2-5, with a weak D call TRBD2 (5 bases). This CDR3 is 15 amino acids long. The V end lost 2 bases, the J end lost 4 bases, and 14 bases lay between the germline ends. Germline CDR1 reads SEHNR; CDR2 reads FQNEAQ (reference sequence). CDR3 DNA sequence: TGTGCCAGCAGCTTATGGGGTCTCGGGGTAGAGACCCAGTACTTC. As protein: CASSLWGLGVETQYF. The full variable domain, in which reference TRBV7-9 and TRBJ2-5 provide the parts outside the CDR3, is DTGVSQNPRHKITKRGQNVTFRCDPISEHNRLYWYRQTLGQGPEFLTYFQNEAQLEKSRLLSDRFSAERPKGSFSTLEIQRTEQGDSAMYLCASSLWGLGVETQYFGPGTRLLVL.

The chain employs TRBV2 and TRBJ1-1; D call uncertain. CDR1 and CDR2 (germline): SNHLY, FYNNEI. V lost 8 bases to trimming and J lost 11 bases, with 15 bases between them. The CDR3 is 11 residues long. The CDR3 spells CASLEGSGAFF. The CDR3 coding sequence is TGTGCCAGCCTTGAGGGCAGCGGCGCTTTCTTT.

This clone was found once. The rearrangement uses TRBV21-1 and TRBJ1-3; TRBD1 is the table's D call and was not checked against the DNA. TRBV21-1 is assigned pseudogene status. The CDR3 has 17 residues. The CDR3 spells CASSKTGQRRSGNTIYF. The CDR3 DNA sequence: TGTGCCAGCAGCAAGACCGGACAGCGACGTTCTGGAAACACCATATATTTT.

This rearrangement joins TRBV2 to TRBJ2-5, with 11 bases aligning to TRBD1. The V and J ends lost 6 bases and 1 base, in that order; junction bases with no gene match: 4. Germline V CDR1 and CDR2: SNHLY, FYNNEI. CDR3 length: 15 amino acids. In DNA form, the CDR3 reads TGTGCCAGCAGATCCGGGACAGGGGGCCAAGAGACCCAGTACTTC. It is translated as CASRSGTGGQETQYF. The full variable domain, completed using reference TRBV2 and TRBJ2-5, is EPEVTQTPSHQVTQMGQEVILRCVPISNHLYFYWYRQILGQKVEFLVSFYNNEISEKSEIFDDQFSVERPDGSNFTLKIRSTKLEDSAMYFCASRSGTGGQETQYFGPGTRLLVL.

The table lists this clone with a few counts. This rearrangement joins TRBV5-1 to TRBJ1-1, with D perhaps TRBD1 (6 bases). Germline assignment: CDR1 SGHRS and CDR2 YFSETQ. The CDR3 totals 15 residues. V was pared by 0 bases and J by 6 bases, with 15 bases between. The DNA for the CDR3 is TGCGCCAGCAGCTTGGGGGGCGGACAGAAAGCTGAAGCTTTCTTT. Its protein is CASSLGGGQKAEAFF. Using reference TRBV5-1 and TRBJ1-1 for the parts outside the CDR3, the full variable domain is KAGVTQTPRYLIKTRGQQVTLSCSPISGHRSVSWYQQTPGQGLQFLFEYFSETQRNKGNFPGRFSGRQFSNSRSEMNVSTLELGDSALYLCASSLGGGQKAEAFFGQGTRLTVV.

This clone has just one count. The chain carries TRBV4-1 and TRBJ1-3, with D unresolved. The germline gives CDR1 MGHRA, CDR2 YSYEKL. The CDR3 consists of 16 residues. V shed 0 bases and J shed 4 bases, with 13 bases lying between them. Here the CDR3 DNA reads TGCGCCAGCAGCCAAGATTTTGCCCTGTCCGGAAACACCATATATTTT. Amino acids: CASSQDFALSGNTIYF.

The rearrangement uses TRBV2 and TRBJ1-1, with no clear D. The CDR3 contains 14 residues. V dropped 2 bases and J dropped 1 base, with 8 bases sitting between them. Per the germline V gene, CDR1 is SNHLY and CDR2 is FYNNEI. The CDR3 DNA reads as TGTGCCAGCAGTGAAAGCATTGCGAACACTGAAGCTTTCTTT. Residues: CASSESIANTEAFF. Looking up the rest from reference TRBV2 and TRBJ1-1 gives the full variable domain: EPEVTQTPSHQVTQMGQEVILRCVPISNHLYFYWYRQILGQKVEFLVSFYNNEISEKSEIFDDQFSVERPDGSNFTLKIRSTKLEDSAMYFCASSESIANTEAFFGQGTRLTVV.